This T cell receptor (beta chain) was identified in a study of shared clonotypes between healthy human individuals (dated by TCRdb to 2020 to 2021). In the study overall: A few men and two women, aged 18 to 49 years, made up the cohort. For each donor, CD4 naive and CD4 memory were each run on three plates, CD8 naive on two plates, and CD8 memory on one plate. Blood TCR repertoires of roughly 5 healthy adults were deeply sequenced to estimate repertoire size and the extent of clonotype sharing between individuals. To increase sequencing depth and limit assay-specific biases, TCR repertoire library preparation and sequencing were carried out by different laboratories using diverse techniques. Each donor's leukapheresis produced roughly between roughly 0.85 and 10 billion PBMCs.

Donors were healthy HIV-negative adults with no recently reported acute infections or vaccinations. All donors were Caucasian adults living in Nashville, Tennessee, USA. CD4+ T cells were enriched by magnetic negative selection, after which naive cells were positively selected on CD45RA and the negative fraction was taken as the memory subset. Blood was collected by leukapheresis, and PBMCs were isolated by Ficoll-Histopaque density gradient centrifugation and then cryopreserved in liquid nitrogen vapor phase. Analytical flow cytometry was used to check the purity and quantity of each magnetically sorted T cell population. Each sorted fraction had its genomic DNA isolated and then quantified by UV absorbance on a Nanodrop 2000c. General findings and caveats noted by the study authors: Higher generation probabilities were observed for clonotypes shared by all four sorted-subset donors than for non-shared clonotypes. Because the study included only a small number of donors, the genetic and exposure-history diversity represented was limited. Based on pairwise subsampling, the degree of clonotype sharing among donors was expected to be affected by sequencing depth. Estimated clonotype richness was generally larger for naive than for memory subsets. Sampling was restricted to blood, and TCR repertoires in tissue are likely to differ from TCR repertoires in blood. Sharing across a few donors was observed for approximately 5% of naive CD4, less than 4% of naive CD8, 2% to 2.5% of memory CD4, and less than 0.45% of memory CD8 clonotypes. Rarefaction of sorted-subset datasets indicated incomplete sequencing despite the large sequencing depth.

Using the deep immunoSEQ assay, multiplex PCR amplified TCR CDR3 regions from genomic DNA. Extracted genomic DNA from each cell subset was spread evenly across all wells of several immunoSEQ 96-well plates, with each plate serving as a replicate. Each replicate PCR for sorted subsets received around 200 ng genomic DNA, equal to roughly 33,000 T cell genomes. Purified libraries were measured with a Qubit 3.0 fluorometer, size-checked on a Bioanalyzer 2100, and measured again with the KAPA Library Quantification kit. A separate single-read 150-cycle Illumina NextSeq 550 flow cell was used to sequence each immunoSEQ 96-well plate. On the study's bioinformatics: The immunoSEQ output contained only junctional sequences without quality scores, so filtering could not match that applied to full-length reads. Sequences were annotated with PyIR, a Python wrapper for IgBLAST v1.9, and V/J genes and CDR3 were assigned using IMGT germline references. Any read was removed if the V/J assignment was weak (E-value above 1e-6), the CDR3 was missing, or the read contained stop codons, out-of-frame junctions, or ambiguous translated residues. V3J clonotypes were defined as sequences sharing an identical inferred V gene, J gene, and CDR3 amino acid sequence. Percentage overlap between repertoires was calculated by dividing the number of shared unique clonotypes by the size of the smaller repertoire. Repertoire richness was assessed with RTK rarefaction, the Chao1 estimator, and Recon v2.1 estimates of unobserved clonotypes. Generation probabilities were computed with OLGA for all TCRbeta clonotypes obtained by the gDNA method from several donors. TCRdb holds this immuneACCESS table with in-frame rearrangements only. Some clones are missing; in checked studies, unresolved V genes explain under half, and the rest has no known cause. The V and J calls and clone size were taken over from that table, and D and trimming were inferred from the DNA. This sample comprises about 2,500,000 clones, over 85% of them detected only once. The leading ten clones occupy more than 0.12% of the sample.

On this clone itself: The target of this receptor is not known. Base-call qualities are not available, and no considerably larger clone is one nucleotide away.

V and J lose 4 bases and 0 bases, and a span of 15 bases separates them. Counted from cysteine to phenylalanine, this CDR3 has 16 amino acids. Of all the DNA, just the CDR3 is kept, 48 bases in frame from base 1. CDR1 and CDR2 (SGHNT, YYREEE) derive from the germline V gene (reference sequence). The material sequenced was naive CD4+ T cells sorted from blood. The cell subset or site label here, explained by the study, means: CD45RA+ positively selected. The rearrangement combines TRBV5-4 with TRBJ2-3; no D gene can be assigned with confidence. This receptor was taken from a man aged 18 to 30 in good health. The encoded CDR3 is CASSTLAGTSTDTQYF. The DNA is as follows: TGTGCCAGCAGCACCCTGGCAGGAACTAGCACAGATACGCAGTATTTT.